A selection of T cell receptor beta chains follows, all from one sample in a study of blood T cells in healthy people across ages. TCRdb called the 5' RACE reads again in MiXCR, with one record for every CDR3 protein. In the table there are hundreds of thousands of distinct CDR3 sequences, roughly 56% of which are singletons. Sequenced input: blood. All receptors come from a man between 40 and 49 years old in good health. Each CDR3 is given with its conserved first and last residue. Fields, in order: D gene, V gene, J gene, clone size, CDR3 DNA, CDR3 protein. The D gene is left open where the match is weak. For some rows the clone size is stated as once, few or many, or as a class when expanded; others skip it.

d_call: NA; v_call: TRBV7-2; j_call: TRBJ2-1; clone_size: many; cdr3_nt: TGTGCCAGCAGCTTCCCTGGTAAGGCCGCCACACGAAGCGACTACAATGAGCAGTTCTTC; cdr3_aa: CASSFPGKAATRSDYNEQFF
d_call: NA; v_call: TRBV7-9; j_call: TRBJ2-5; clone_size: NA; cdr3_nt: TGTGCCAGCAGCGGATCCCTCCGGGGAGAGCAGTACTTC; cdr3_aa: CASSGSLRGEQYF
d_call: NA; v_call: TRBV5-6; j_call: TRBJ2-3; clone_size: few; cdr3_nt: TGTGCCAGCAGCTTGATGCGGGGATCGGATACGCAGTATTTT; cdr3_aa: CASSLMRGSDTQYF
d_call: TRBD1; v_call: TRBV29-1; j_call: TRBJ2-5; clone_size: NA; cdr3_nt: TGCAGCGCACGAGTTCGGACAGGGGGCCGGTCTGGTCAAGAGACCCAGTACTTC; cdr3_aa: CSARVRTGGRSGQETQYF
d_call: TRBD1; v_call: TRBV29-1; j_call: TRBJ2-1; clone_size: few; cdr3_nt: TGCAGCTACCCAGGGGGCAATGAGCAGTTCTTC; cdr3_aa: CSYPGGNEQFF
d_call: NA; v_call: TRBV7-3; j_call: TRBJ1-4; clone_size: NA; cdr3_nt: TGTGCCAGCAGCTTAAAGGAAAGGGTCGGAGAAAAACTGTTTTTT; cdr3_aa: CASSLKERVGEKLFF
d_call: NA; v_call: TRBV7-2; j_call: TRBJ2-3; clone_size: few; cdr3_nt: TGTGCCAGCAGCTTAGTTTCTAGCTCGGGGGATACGCAGTATTTT; cdr3_aa: CASSLVSSSGDTQYF
d_call: NA; v_call: TRBV6-5; j_call: TRBJ1-2; clone_size: few; cdr3_nt: TGTGCCAGCAGTTACTCGAGGCGGTCGTCTGGCTACACCTTC; cdr3_aa: CASSYSRRSSGYTF
d_call: TRBD1; v_call: TRBV6-2/TRBV6-3; j_call: TRBJ1-2; clone_size: NA; cdr3_nt: TGTGCCAGCAGTCGGGACAGCGACTATGGCTACACCTTC; cdr3_aa: CASSRDSDYGYTF
d_call: TRBD2; v_call: TRBV6-5; j_call: TRBJ2-7; clone_size: NA; cdr3_nt: TGTGCCAGCAGTTACTCGAGGACTAGCGAATACGAGCAGTACTTC; cdr3_aa: CASSYSRTSEYEQYF
d_call: TRBD1; v_call: TRBV9; j_call: TRBJ2-5; clone_size: NA; cdr3_nt: TGTGCCAGCAGCGTAGGAACAGGGGGTTCTAAAGAGACCCAGTACTTC; cdr3_aa: CASSVGTGGSKETQYF
d_call: NA; v_call: TRBV27; j_call: TRBJ2-1; clone_size: NA; cdr3_nt: TGTGCCAGCAGACACGGGACGAATGAGCAGTTCTTC; cdr3_aa: CASRHGTNEQFF
d_call: NA; v_call: TRBV6-1; j_call: TRBJ1-2; clone_size: few; cdr3_nt: TGTGCCAGCAGGTCTTCTGCCCTTCACTATGGCTACACCTTC; cdr3_aa: CASRSSALHYGYTF
d_call: TRBD2; v_call: TRBV20-1; j_call: TRBJ2-7; clone_size: NA; cdr3_nt: TGCAGTGCTAGTCTACCAGCGGGATTGACTTACGAGCAGTACTTC; cdr3_aa: CSASLPAGLTYEQYF
d_call: NA; v_call: TRBV2; j_call: TRBJ2-3; clone_size: few; cdr3_nt: TGTGCCAGCAACCCGGATACGCAGTATTTT; cdr3_aa: CASNPDTQYF
d_call: NA; v_call: TRBV20-1; j_call: TRBJ1-2; clone_size: few; cdr3_nt: TGCAGTGCTAGACGGTCAGTCTATGGCTACACCTTC; cdr3_aa: CSARRSVYGYTF
d_call: TRBD2; v_call: TRBV20-1; j_call: TRBJ2-7; clone_size: NA; cdr3_nt: TGCAGTGCGCCTCGGACTAGCTCAAGCTCCTACGAGCAGTACTTC; cdr3_aa: CSAPRTSSSSYEQYF
d_call: NA; v_call: TRBV28; j_call: TRBJ1-5; clone_size: NA; cdr3_nt: TGTGCCAGCATTCAGGGCCCCAATCAGCCCCAGCATTTT; cdr3_aa: CASIQGPNQPQHF
d_call: NA; v_call: TRBV7-2; j_call: TRBJ2-7; clone_size: NA; cdr3_nt: TGTGCCAGCAGCTTAGTTCACGTAAGCTCCTACGAGCAGTACTTC; cdr3_aa: CASSLVHVSSYEQYF
d_call: NA; v_call: TRBV7-9; j_call: TRBJ2-7; clone_size: NA; cdr3_nt: TGTGCCAGCAGCTCGATGGAGGGGCCCTCCTACGAGCAGTACTTC; cdr3_aa: CASSSMEGPSYEQYF
d_call: NA; v_call: TRBV27; j_call: TRBJ2-5; clone_size: few; cdr3_nt: TGTGCCAGCGGACAGCTCCAAGAGACCCAGTACTTC; cdr3_aa: CASGQLQETQYF
d_call: TRBD2; v_call: TRBV9; j_call: TRBJ2-5; clone_size: NA; cdr3_nt: TGTGCCAGCAGCGTAGATACCAGCGGGGGGGCCCGTGAGACCCAGTACTTC; cdr3_aa: CASSVDTSGGARETQYF
d_call: NA; v_call: TRBV5-4; j_call: TRBJ2-7; clone_size: NA; cdr3_nt: TGTGCCAGCAGCTTGGCTGGGCTGGGGAGCAAAAGCTACGAGCAGTACTTC; cdr3_aa: CASSLAGLGSKSYEQYF
d_call: TRBD2; v_call: TRBV28; j_call: TRBJ2-7; clone_size: NA; cdr3_nt: TGTGCCAGCAGTCCTGCGGGGGAGGAATACGAGCAGTACTTC; cdr3_aa: CASSPAGEEYEQYF
d_call: TRBD2; v_call: TRBV20-1; j_call: TRBJ2-5; clone_size: NA; cdr3_nt: TGCAGTGCTACACGACTAGCTTGGGAGACCCAGTACTTC; cdr3_aa: CSATRLAWETQYF
d_call: TRBD1; v_call: TRBV9; j_call: TRBJ1-2; clone_size: NA; cdr3_nt: TGTGCCAGCAGCGGATTCCCCCCCGGGGACAGAAGTAACTATGGCTACACCTTC; cdr3_aa: CASSGFPPGDRSNYGYTF
d_call: TRBD2; v_call: TRBV29-1; j_call: TRBJ2-3; clone_size: NA; cdr3_nt: TGCAGCGTGGGGGGCAGCGGGAGCGGTGTTACGCAGTATTTT; cdr3_aa: CSVGGSGSGVTQYF
d_call: TRBD1; v_call: TRBV6-2/TRBV6-3; j_call: TRBJ1-2; clone_size: NA; cdr3_nt: TGTGCCAGCACTGAAGCCGGGACAGGGGGCGGCTACACCTTC; cdr3_aa: CASTEAGTGGGYTF
d_call: TRBD2; v_call: TRBV27; j_call: TRBJ2-7; clone_size: NA; cdr3_nt: TGTGCCAGCATTATTAGAACTAGCGGGAGTACCTACGAGCAGTACTTC; cdr3_aa: CASIIRTSGSTYEQYF
d_call: TRBD2; v_call: TRBV4-1; j_call: TRBJ2-1; clone_size: NA; cdr3_nt: TGCGCCAGCAGAGCGGGAGACACCTACAATGAGCAGTTCTTC; cdr3_aa: CASRAGDTYNEQFF
d_call: TRBD2; v_call: TRBV5-6; j_call: TRBJ2-7; clone_size: NA; cdr3_nt: TGTGCCAGCAGCTTGGGGTTTGGGGGACTAGCGGGAGAGGTTTCCATCTACGAGCAGTACTTC; cdr3_aa: CASSLGFGGLAGEVSIYEQYF
d_call: TRBD2; v_call: TRBV28; j_call: TRBJ2-5; clone_size: few; cdr3_nt: TGTGCCAGCAGCACAGACTCTAGCGGGACGAAGCAGTACTTC; cdr3_aa: CASSTDSSGTKQYF
d_call: TRBD1; v_call: TRBV14; j_call: TRBJ1-4; clone_size: NA; cdr3_nt: TGTGCCAGCAGCCAGACCTACAGGGGGGAAAAACTGTTTTTT; cdr3_aa: CASSQTYRGEKLFF
d_call: TRBD2; v_call: TRBV7-2; j_call: TRBJ2-1; clone_size: NA; cdr3_nt: TGTGCCAGCAGCTTGACTAGCGGGGGGGCCTTTGAGCAGTTCTTC; cdr3_aa: CASSLTSGGAFEQFF
d_call: NA; v_call: TRBV27; j_call: TRBJ1-6; clone_size: NA; cdr3_nt: TGTGCCAGCAGTCAGGAGGGTCGTCGGGCGAGCATTGCAGGCCGAGGTTCACCCCTCCACTTT; cdr3_aa: CASSQEGRRASIAGRGSPLHF
d_call: TRBD2; v_call: TRBV15; j_call: TRBJ2-5; clone_size: NA; cdr3_nt: TGTGCCACCAGCAGAAGACTAGCGGGAGCAGAGACCCAGTACTTC; cdr3_aa: CATSRRLAGAETQYF
d_call: NA; v_call: TRBV14; j_call: TRBJ2-3; clone_size: NA; cdr3_nt: TGTGCCAGCGGAGAGTCAGATACGCAGTATTTT; cdr3_aa: CASGESDTQYF
d_call: TRBD2; v_call: TRBV6-1; j_call: TRBJ2-1; clone_size: NA; cdr3_nt: TGTGCCAGCACTGTCTCCGGGGGGGCACATGAGCAGTTCTTC; cdr3_aa: CASTVSGGAHEQFF
d_call: TRBD1; v_call: TRBV27; j_call: TRBJ2-7; clone_size: NA; cdr3_nt: TGTGCCAGCAGTTTGGACAGGGCGGTCGATTCCTACGAGCAGTACTTC; cdr3_aa: CASSLDRAVDSYEQYF
d_call: TRBD2; v_call: TRBV10-3; j_call: TRBJ2-1; clone_size: many; cdr3_nt: TGTGCCATCAGTGGGACTAGCGGGAAGGAGAATGAGCAGTTCTTC; cdr3_aa: CAISGTSGKENEQFF
d_call: NA; v_call: TRBV7-7; j_call: TRBJ2-5; clone_size: NA; cdr3_nt: TGTGCTGGCAGCTTAGACCACGGGGGGCGCGAGACCCAGTACTTC; cdr3_aa: CAGSLDHGGRETQYF
d_call: TRBD1; v_call: TRBV3-1; j_call: TRBJ2-5; clone_size: NA; cdr3_nt: TGTGCCAGCAGCCAAACCGGGACAGGGGTCAGAGGGACCCAGTACTTC; cdr3_aa: CASSQTGTGVRGTQYF